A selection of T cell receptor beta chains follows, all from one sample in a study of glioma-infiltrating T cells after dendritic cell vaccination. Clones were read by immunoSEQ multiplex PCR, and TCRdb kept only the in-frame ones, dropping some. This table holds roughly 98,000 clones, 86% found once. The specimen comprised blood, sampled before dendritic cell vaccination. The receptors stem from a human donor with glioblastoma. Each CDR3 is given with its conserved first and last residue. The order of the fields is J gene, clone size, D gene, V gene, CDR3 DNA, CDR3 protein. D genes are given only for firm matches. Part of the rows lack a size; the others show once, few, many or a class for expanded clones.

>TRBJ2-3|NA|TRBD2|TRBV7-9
TGTGCCAGCAGCGATAGCGGGGGGAGCACAGATACGCAGTATTTT
CASSDSGGSTDTQYF
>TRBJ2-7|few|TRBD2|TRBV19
TGTGCCAGTAGTCCAAGCGGGAGAGGAATCGAGCAGTACTTC
CASSPSGRGIEQYF
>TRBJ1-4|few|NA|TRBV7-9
TGTGCCAGCGGGAGCAATGAAAAACTGTTTTTT
CASGSNEKLFF
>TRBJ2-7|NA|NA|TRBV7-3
TGTGCCAGCAGCTCCTCTTCGGGACTCCCCATATACGAGCAGTACTTC
CASSSSSGLPIYEQYF
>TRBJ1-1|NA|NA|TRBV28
TGTGCCAGCAGTATCACACTGAACACTGAAGCTTTCTTT
CASSITLNTEAFF
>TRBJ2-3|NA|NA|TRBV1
TGCACCAGCAGCCTAATGATCGGGACTAGCGGGGGGACAATCACAGATACGCAGTATTTT
CTSSLMIGTSGGTITDTQYF
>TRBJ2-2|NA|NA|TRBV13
TGTGCCAGCAGCCCGCGTGCCGTATCGAACACCGGGGAGCTGTTTTTT
CASSPRAVSNTGELFF
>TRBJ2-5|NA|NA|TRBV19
TGTGCCAGTGGCCCAGCCCTAGGAAGGGAGACCCAGTACTTC
CASGPALGRETQYF
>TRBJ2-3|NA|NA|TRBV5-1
TGCGCCAGCAGCTATATTGAGGGAACAGATACGCAGTATTTT
CASSYIEGTDTQYF
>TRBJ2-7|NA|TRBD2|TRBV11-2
TGTGCCAGCAGCTCCCTCGGGCAACTAGCGCACTTC
CASSSLGQLAHF
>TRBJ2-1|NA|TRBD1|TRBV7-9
TGTGCCAGCAGCACGGGACAGGGGGACAATGAGCAGTTCTTC
CASSTGQGDNEQFF
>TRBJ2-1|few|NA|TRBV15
TGTGCCACCAGCAGAGAAGGGAGTCCGATCTACAATGAGCAGTTCTTC
CATSREGSPIYNEQFF
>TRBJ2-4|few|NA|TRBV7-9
TGTGCCAGCAGGACCGGTTCTCTAGGCCTCCTGGACTTC
CASRTGSLGLLDF
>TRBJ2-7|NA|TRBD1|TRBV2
TGTGCCAGCAGGAGACAGGGTTCAGGCTCCTACGAGCAGTACTTC
CASRRQGSGSYEQYF
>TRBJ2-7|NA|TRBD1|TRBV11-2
TGTGCCAGCAGCTCCTCCCGGACAGGGGGACGGTACGAGCAGTACTTC
CASSSSRTGGRYEQYF
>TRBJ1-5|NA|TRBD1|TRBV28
TGTGCCAGCAGTGCCGACAGGGGATTGTCTCAGCCCCAGCATTTT
CASSADRGLSQPQHF
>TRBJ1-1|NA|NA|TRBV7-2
TGTGCCAGCAGCTCTAAAGGAGGGAACACTGAAGCTTTCTTT
CASSSKGGNTEAFF
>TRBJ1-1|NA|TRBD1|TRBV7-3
TGTGCCAGCAGCCGAGACAGGGTGAACACTGAAGCTTTCTTT
CASSRDRVNTEAFF
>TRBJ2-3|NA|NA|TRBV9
TGTGCCAGCAGCGTAGCAGGGGCGGCCACAGATACGCAGTATTTT
CASSVAGAATDTQYF
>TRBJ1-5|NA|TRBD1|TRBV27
TGTGCCAGCAGGCTCGGGACAGCCACAACCAATCAGCCCCAGCATTTT
CASRLGTATTNQPQHF
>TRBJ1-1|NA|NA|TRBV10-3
TGTGCCATCAGTGTATGGGGGGCTGAAGCTTTCTTT
CAISVWGAEAFF
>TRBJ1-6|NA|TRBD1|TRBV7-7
TGTGCCAGCAAAACGAAAGGGGACAGAGACTATAATTCACCCCTCCACTTT
CASKTKGDRDYNSPLHF
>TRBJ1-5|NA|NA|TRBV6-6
TGTGCCAGCAGCGAGATATATAGCAATCAGCCCCAGCATTTT
CASSEIYSNQPQHF
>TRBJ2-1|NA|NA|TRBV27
TGTGCCAGCAGTTTACAGGGGGGCTACAATGAGCAGTTCTTC
CASSLQGGYNEQFF
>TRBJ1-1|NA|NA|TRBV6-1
TGTGCCAGCAGTGAAGTAGTCAGGGGGAACACTGAAGCTTTCTTT
CASSEVVRGNTEAFF
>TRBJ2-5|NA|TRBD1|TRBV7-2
TGTGCCAGCAGCCCGACAGGGAACCAAGAGACCCAGTACTTC
CASSPTGNQETQYF
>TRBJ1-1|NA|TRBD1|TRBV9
TGTGCCAGCAGCCGGGGACAGACTAACACTGAAGCTTTCTTT
CASSRGQTNTEAFF
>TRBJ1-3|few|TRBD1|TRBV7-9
TGTGCCAGCAGCGGGACAGGGGTCTCTGGAAACACCATATATTTT
CASSGTGVSGNTIYF
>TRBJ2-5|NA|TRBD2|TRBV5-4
TGTGCCAGCAGCTTGAAGCTAGCGGGACCAGAGACCCAGTACTTC
CASSLKLAGPETQYF
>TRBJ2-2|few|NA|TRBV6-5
TGTGCCAGCAGTGGGACTTCGACCGGGGAGCTGTTTTTT
CASSGTSTGELFF
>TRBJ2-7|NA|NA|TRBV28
TGTGCCAGCAGTCCACAGGTCGTTGTCGGATACGAGCAGTACTTC
CASSPQVVVGYEQYF
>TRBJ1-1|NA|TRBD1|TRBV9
TGTGCCAGCAGCGCTTGGGACAGTCTAATGAACACTGAAGCTTTCTTT
CASSAWDSLMNTEAFF
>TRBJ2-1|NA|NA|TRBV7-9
TGTGCCAGCAGCTTAGTACAGGGACCCTCCTACAATGAGCAGTTCTTC
CASSLVQGPSYNEQFF
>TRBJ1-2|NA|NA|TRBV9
TGTGCCAGCAGCGTAGACACCCCCACAGGAAACTATGGCTACACCTTC
CASSVDTPTGNYGYTF
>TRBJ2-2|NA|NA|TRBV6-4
TGTGCCAGCAGCACCGGGACTCACACCGGGGAGCTGTTTTTT
CASSTGTHTGELFF
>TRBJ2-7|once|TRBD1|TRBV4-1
TGCGCCAGCAGCCAAGGATGGACAGGGTCCTACGAGCAGTACTTC
CASSQGWTGSYEQYF
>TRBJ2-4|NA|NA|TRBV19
TGTGCCAGTAGTAGTAGGGCGGGTCCCGCGGGGCACATTCAGTACTTC
CASSSRAGPAGHIQYF
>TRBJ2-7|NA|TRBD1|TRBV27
TGTGCCAGCAGTTTCCTCCCGGACAGGGCCTACGAGCAGTACTTC
CASSFLPDRAYEQYF
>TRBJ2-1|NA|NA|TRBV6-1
TGTGCCAGCGTCGTAATCAATGAGCAGTTCTTC
CASVVINEQFF
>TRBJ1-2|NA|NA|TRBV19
TGTGCCAGTAGTTTTGACACAGGGTCTTTAAGCCGCTATGGCTACACCTTC
CASSFDTGSLSRYGYTF
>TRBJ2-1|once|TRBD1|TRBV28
TGTGCCAGCATTTTAGCCGGGACAGGGGTCAATGAGCAGTTCTTC
CASILAGTGVNEQFF